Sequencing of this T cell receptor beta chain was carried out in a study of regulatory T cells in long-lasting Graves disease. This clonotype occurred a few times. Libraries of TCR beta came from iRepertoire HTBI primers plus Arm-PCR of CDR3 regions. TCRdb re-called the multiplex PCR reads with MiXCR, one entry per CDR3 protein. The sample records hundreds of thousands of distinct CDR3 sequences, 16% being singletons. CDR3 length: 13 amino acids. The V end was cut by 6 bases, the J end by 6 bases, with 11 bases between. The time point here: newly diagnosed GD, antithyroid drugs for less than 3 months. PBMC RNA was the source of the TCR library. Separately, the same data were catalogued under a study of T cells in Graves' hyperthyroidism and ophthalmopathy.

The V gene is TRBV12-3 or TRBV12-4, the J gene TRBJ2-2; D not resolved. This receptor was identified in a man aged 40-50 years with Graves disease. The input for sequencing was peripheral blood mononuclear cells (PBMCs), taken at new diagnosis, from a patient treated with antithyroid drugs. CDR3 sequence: CASSFWMAGELFF. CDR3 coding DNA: TGTGCCAGCAGCTTCTGGATGGCCGGGGAGCTGTTTTTT.